This T cell receptor beta chain was documented in a study of T cell repertoires in cytomegalovirus infection. Study-wide context: Matching HLA type, along with CMV infection, was indicated by public TCR beta signatures. Study-wide findings and caveats: HLA-C-restricted CMV-specific TCR beta clonotypes prevailed in the ex vivo response. Identification of carriers of CMV plus the relevant HLA was performed using cumulative public TCR beta family frequency.

Germline V gene data show CDR1 as MNHEY and CDR2 as SVGEGT. The CDR3 has 16 amino acids. A note on this clonotype: Its target is not known. The junction departs from the called germline gene at one end, perhaps through a read error.

TCRdb recomputed calls from the reads with MiXCR, one row per CDR3 protein. Among about 190,000 distinct CDR3 sequences listed, roughly 27% were seen once. The genes are TRBV6-2 or TRBV6-3 and TRBJ1-1; TRBD1 is a possible D gene (5 bases). Source material: PBMCs. The sequence was collected from a human donor in good health (CMV status not recorded). Some clones in this sample may be carry-over from other donors' samples. In nucleotides, the CDR3 is TGTACCAGCGTAAGTCGGTCAGGGCCTATGAACACTGAAGCTTTCTTT. Its translation: CTSVSRSGPMNTEAFF.